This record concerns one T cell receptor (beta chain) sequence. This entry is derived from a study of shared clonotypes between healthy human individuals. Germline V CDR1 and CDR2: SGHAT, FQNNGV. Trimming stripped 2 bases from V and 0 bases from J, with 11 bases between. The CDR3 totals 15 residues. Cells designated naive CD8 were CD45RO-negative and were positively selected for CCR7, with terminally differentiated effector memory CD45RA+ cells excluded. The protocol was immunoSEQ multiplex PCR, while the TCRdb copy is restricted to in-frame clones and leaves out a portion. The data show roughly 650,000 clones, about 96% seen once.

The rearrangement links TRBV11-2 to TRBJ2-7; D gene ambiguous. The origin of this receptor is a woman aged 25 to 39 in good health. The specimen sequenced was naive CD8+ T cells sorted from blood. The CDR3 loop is CASSLSHLGSYEQYF. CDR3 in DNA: TGTGCCAGCAGCTTATCCCATCTCGGCTCCTACGAGCAGTACTTC.